These 31 T cell receptor beta chains were sequenced from one sample in a study of blood T cell repertoires in COVID-19. Produced via immunoSEQ multiplex PCR; TCRdb's table is partial and in-frame only. The sample has about 100,000 clones; 75% to 85% are singletons. Sequencing was carried out using peripheral blood. The receptor set was obtained from a woman of 80 years or more with active or convalescent COVID-19.

The chain couples TRBV18 to TRBJ1-4; 7 bases map to TRBD1. J gave up 5 bases and V 4 bases, and 7 bases lay outside the gene matches. There are 15 residues in the CDR3. Germline lookup yields CDR1 KGHSH and CDR2 LQKENI. CDR3 in DNA: TGTGCCAGCTCACTAAAGACAGGGCCAAATGAAAAACTGTTTTTT. Amino acids: CASSLKTGPNEKLFF.

The CDR3 DNA reads as TGTGCCAGCAGCTTAGATACGGCAGAACAGTATAGCAATCAGCCCCAGCATTTT. Protein sequence: CASSLDTAEQYSNQPQHF. J is TRBJ1-5 and V is TRBV7-9; D not resolved. The germline V gene has CDR1 SEHNR and CDR2 FQNEAQ (reference sequence). This CDR3 comprises 18 residues. Trimming took off 1 base at V and 0 bases at J, with 16 bases between the two ends.

This clone was detected only a few times. The chain couples TRBV6-5 to TRBJ2-1; D may be TRBD2 (7 bases). Deletions cut 8 bases from V and 7 bases from J, with 18 bases between. The V gene's germline CDR1 is MNHEY and CDR2 SVGAGI. This CDR3 has 14 residues. The CDR3 spells CASFVGGGVNEQFF. The CDR3 region has the DNA TGTGCCAGCTTTGTGGGAGGGGGGGTGAATGAGCAGTTCTTC.

The chain recombines TRBV19 with TRBJ1-1; TRBD1 might be the D (6 bases). CDR3 length: 16 amino acids. Trimming stripped 4 bases from V and 4 bases from J, with 19 bases between. Per the germline V gene, CDR1 is LNHDA and CDR2 is SQIVND (reference sequence). In DNA form, the CDR3 reads TGTGCCAGTAGTACTGAGGACAGACTTAGAATCACTGAAGCTTTCTTT. Protein sequence: CASSTEDRLRITEAFF.

This rearrangement joins TRBV5-1 to TRBJ2-7; TRBD1 might be the D (6 bases). V dropped 4 bases and J dropped 3 bases, with 17 bases sitting between them. This CDR3 is 15 amino acids long. The germline CDR1 and CDR2 sequences are SGHRS and YFSETQ. The CDR3 here is CASSAGAAGDYEQYF. The CDR3 nucleotides read TGCGCCAGCAGCGCCGGAGCGGCAGGGGACTACGAGCAGTACTTC.

The V and J genes are TRBV2 and TRBJ2-1; tentatively, D is TRBD2 (6 bases). V dropped 7 bases and J dropped 7 bases, with 14 bases sitting between them. In germline, CDR1 is SNHLY, CDR2 FYNNEI. CDR3 length: 13 residues. The CDR3 spells CASITGRSNEQFF. CDR3 DNA sequence: TGTGCCAGCATAACGGGGAGGAGTAATGAGCAGTTCTTC.

In its sample, this clone was seen a few times. J is TRBJ2-5 and V is TRBV7-9; 7 nucleotides agree with TRBD1. CDR3 length equals 13 residues. Germline values: CDR1 SEHNR, CDR2 FQNEAQ (reference sequence). J was trimmed by 4 bases and V by 5 bases; bases with no gene match: 4. The CDR3 nucleotides are TGTGCCAGCAGCCGGGGACAGCTAGAGACCCAGTACTTC. Protein: CASSRGQLETQYF.

CDR3 in amino acids: CATSLGQGDVYEQYF. In nucleotides, the CDR3 is TGTGCCACCAGCTTAGGACAGGGGGATGTCTACGAGCAGTACTTC. The rearrangement joins TRBV15 to TRBJ2-7; 10 bases are shared with TRBD1. The length of the CDR3 is 15 residues. Germline CDR1 is LNHNV and CDR2 is YYDKDF (reference sequence). With 5 bases clipped from V and 3 bases from J, the junction kept 7 bases outside the gene matches.

A word on this clone: The germline gene is not matched at one end of the junction; a read error may be the cause. This chain uses TRBV5-1 with TRBJ2-7, with 13 bases matching TRBD2. Germline-derived CDR1 and CDR2 are SGHRS and YFSETQ. CDR3 size: 15 residues. CDR3 bases: TGTGCCAGCAGCCCGAGGACTAGCGGGAGCTACGAGCAGTACTTC. It yields the protein CASSPRTSGSYEQYF.

The chain uses TRBV27 and TRBJ1-4; weak D call: TRBD1 (6 bases). The CDR3 has 14 amino acids. With 6 bases removed from V and 2 bases from J, the gap between germline ends came to 10 bases. Germline V gene sequence: CDR1 MNHEY, CDR2 SMNVEV (reference sequence). This chain's CDR3 is CASRLQGTNEKLFF. CDR3 nucleotide sequence: TGTGCCAGCAGGTTACAGGGCACTAATGAAAAACTGTTTTTT. Full variable domain (missing parts from reference TRBV27 and TRBJ1-4): EAQVTQNPRYLITVTGKKLTVTCSQNMNHEYMSWYRQDPGLGLRQIYYSMNVEVTDKGDVPEGYKVSRKEKRNFPLILESPSPNQTSLYFCASRLQGTNEKLFFGSGTQLSVL.

This rearrangement joins TRBV7-9 to TRBJ2-7; D is undetermined. The CDR3 extends over 16 amino acids. Germline V gene lookup returns CDR1 SEHNR and CDR2 FQNEAQ (reference sequence). The germline V and J ends were trimmed by 1 base and 1 base, with 14 bases remaining between them. CDR3 nucleotide sequence: TGTGCCAGCAGCTTAGAAAGAGGTACTGGGTCCTACGAGCAGTACTTC. It yields the protein CASSLERGTGSYEQYF.

The J gene is TRBJ2-1, the V gene TRBV6-6; D might be TRBD1 (6 bases). CDR3 length equals 15 residues. Germline V gene data show CDR1 as MNHNY and CDR2 as SVGAGI (reference sequence). V lost 5 bases and J lost 8, with 19 bases in between. CDR3 sequence (DNA): TGTGCCAGCAGTGCTACCAGGGGCCCCTCCCATGAGCAGTTCTTC. This codes for CASSATRGPSHEQFF.

The V gene is TRBV11-2, the J gene TRBJ2-3, with D perhaps TRBD1 (5 bases). Germline values: CDR1 SGHAT, CDR2 FQNNGV. The CDR3 is 17 residues long. Trimming removed 1 base at V and 6 bases at J, with 20 bases between. The CDR3, as DNA: TGTGCCAGCAGCTTAGGGGGCCGGAAAGGGCCAAGGGATACGCAGTATTTT. This codes for CASSLGGRKGPRDTQYF.

The rearrangement links TRBV6-5 to TRBJ2-7, with 10 positions matching TRBD1. Looked up from germline, CDR1 is MNHEY and CDR2 is SVGAGI. J gave up 6 bases and V 6 bases, and 5 bases lay outside the gene matches. This CDR3 contains 13 residues. The CDR3 DNA is TGTGCCAGCAGCAACCGGGACAGGGGCGAGCAGTACTTC. Translated: CASSNRDRGEQYF.

This clone was counted once. The rearrangement uses TRBV28 and TRBJ2-2; D remains unclear. Germline lookup yields CDR1 MDHEN and CDR2 SYDVKM. CDR3 size: 13 residues. Trimming removed 6 bases from V and 7 bases from J, with 12 bases in between. The CDR3 region has the DNA TGTGCCAGCAGCCGCTTCTTACTCGGGGAGCTGTTTTTT. Protein sequence: CASSRFLLGELFF.

The chain employs TRBV12-3 or TRBV12-4 and TRBJ1-1; no clear D gene. Trimming removed 3 bases at V and 7 bases at J, with 9 bases between. The CDR3 runs to 12 residues. This CDR3 is CASSLGRNEAFF. In DNA, the CDR3 is TGTGCCAGCAGTTTGGGGAGGAATGAAGCTTTCTTT.

This clone showed up just a few times. The gene calls are TRBV19 and TRBJ1-1, with D unclear. The V gene lost 3 bases and the J gene lost 0 bases, with 8 bases spanning the gap. The germline gives CDR1 LNHDA, CDR2 SQIVND (reference sequence). The CDR3 is 14 amino acids. CDR3 DNA: TGTGCCAGTAGTATTGGAGGAATGAACACTGAAGCTTTCTTT. Its protein is CASSIGGMNTEAFF. The full variable domain, completed using reference TRBV19 and TRBJ1-1, is DGGITQSPKYLFRKEGQNVTLSCEQNLNHDAMYWYRQDPGQGLRLIYYSQIVNDFQKGDIAEGYSVSREKKESFPLTVTSAQKNPTAFYLCASSIGGMNTEAFFGQGTRLTVV.

V and J are TRBV7-9 and TRBJ2-5; TRBD1 is a possible D gene (6 bases). Germline loops: CDR1 SEHNR, CDR2 FQNEAQ (reference sequence). This CDR3 has 15 amino acids. V lost 6 bases, J lost 2 bases, and 16 bases lay in between. In DNA, the CDR3 is TGTGCCAGCAGGACTCAGGGGCTTGGGCAAGAGACCCAGTACTTC. Encoded protein: CASRTQGLGQETQYF.

The chain is built from TRBV4-1 and TRBJ1-6, with TRBD1 matching 8 bases. CDR1 and CDR2 from the germline V gene are MGHRA and YSYEKL. Germline trimming cut 3 bases from V and 9 bases from J; bases unmatched to any gene: 10. The CDR3 sequence is 16 residues long. The CDR3 DNA sequence: TGCGCCAGCAGCCACGATCTACAGGGGGTTGGTTCACCCCTCCACTTT. Translation gives CASSHDLQGVGSPLHF.

This clone was detected only a few times. The chain is built from TRBV19 and TRBJ1-6; D is unclear. V was trimmed by 5 bases and J by 4 bases, leaving 9 bases between them. The CDR3 has 14 amino acids. Germline-derived CDR1 and CDR2 are LNHDA and SQIVND (reference sequence). Here the CDR3 DNA reads TGTGCCAGTAGTCTGGAGTTGTATAATTCACCCCTCCACTTT. Residues: CASSLELYNSPLHF.

As concerns this clone: The junction and the germline gene differ at one end; a read error may be behind it. The chain employs TRBV5-1 and TRBJ2-7; D gene ambiguous. The CDR3 is made up of 14 amino acids. Germline assignment: CDR1 SGHRS and CDR2 YFSETQ. The CDR3 DNA sequence: TGTGCCAGCAGCTTGGCCGGAGCCAACTACGAGCAGTACTTC. It translates to CASSLAGANYEQYF.

The rearrangement uses TRBV15 and TRBJ2-5, with TRBD2 identical over 7 bases. The CDR3 spans 18 residues. V was clipped by 8 bases and J by 5 bases; unmatched bases: 23. CDR1 and CDR2 (germline): LNHNV, YYDKDF (reference sequence). Written as DNA, the CDR3 is TGTGCCACCGGCCTCGCGGGCGGGAGAGCCAATCGGGGGGAGACCCAGTACTTC. Translating gives CATGLAGGRANRGETQYF.

This clone was seen a handful of times. Written as DNA, the CDR3 is TGTGCCAGTAGAAGGGCACAGGAATACGACGAGCAGTACTTC. Its protein is CASRRAQEYDEQYF. This rearrangement joins TRBV19 to TRBJ2-7, with D tentatively TRBD1 (5 bases). V lost 6 bases and J 5 bases, leaving 17 bases between the germline ends. This CDR3 spans 14 amino acids. Germline lookup yields CDR1 LNHDA and CDR2 SQIVND (reference sequence).

The chain joins TRBV6-5 to TRBJ2-7, with 11 bases aligning to TRBD1. With 6 bases clipped from V and 4 bases from J, the junction kept 2 bases outside the gene matches. This CDR3 region has 13 residues. Germline CDR1 is MNHEY and CDR2 is SVGAGI. CDR3: CASRGTGGYEQYF. The CDR3 coding sequence is TGTGCCAGCAGAGGGACAGGGGGTTACGAGCAGTACTTC.

The genes are TRBV7-2 and TRBJ1-2; perhaps TRBD1 as D (6 bases). Germline V gene data show CDR1 as SGHTA and CDR2 as FQGNSA. The CDR3 is 17 amino acids. The V gene lost 6 bases and the J gene lost 3 bases, with 23 bases spanning the gap. In nucleotides, the CDR3 is TGTGCCAGCAGGGTAGGGTCGAGGCAGGGGACACACTATGGCTACACCTTC. Residues: CASRVGSRQGTHYGYTF.

The rearrangement uses TRBV10-2 and TRBJ1-2; D unresolved. The CDR3 extends over 12 amino acids. Germline values: CDR1 WSHSY, CDR2 SAAADI. V was pared by 3 bases and J by 6 bases, with 8 bases between. CDR3 bases: TGCGCCAGCAGTGAAGTGCAGGATGGCTACACCTTC. Its protein product is CASSEVQDGYTF.

The chain links TRBV29-1 to TRBJ2-1; 8 bases align to TRBD2. The CDR3 contains 15 residues. The germline V gene has CDR1 SQVTM and CDR2 ANQGSEA. The junction had 7 bases not matched to a gene; V was cut back by 1 base and J by 5 bases. CDR3 sequence (DNA): TGCAGCGTTGAAGCTAGCGGGTGGGGGAACAATGAGCAGTTCTTC. It is translated as CSVEASGWGNNEQFF.

This clone was counted only a few times. The chain has TRBV3-1 (or the pseudogene TRBV3-2) and TRBJ1-1; 8 positions agree with TRBD1. J gave up 8 bases and V 3 bases, and 2 bases lay outside the gene matches. The CDR3 runs 12 residues. Germline V CDR1 and CDR2: LGHDT, YNNKEL (reference sequence). In DNA, the CDR3 is TGTGCCAGCAGCCACCAGGGGGCGGAAGCTTTCTTT. Translated, it gives CASSHQGAEAFF.

This chain joins TRBV6-5 and TRBJ1-2; 9 positions agree with TRBD1. Germline trimming cut 6 bases from V and 4 bases from J; bases unmatched to any gene: 3. This CDR3 has 13 residues. Germline loops: CDR1 MNHEY, CDR2 SVGAGI. The CDR3 DNA is TGTGCCAGCAGGGCGACAGGGGGCTATGGCTACACCTTC. Amino acid sequence: CASRATGGYGYTF.

The chain links TRBV2 to TRBJ2-1, with 9 bases lining up with TRBD2. V lost 3 bases and J lost 7; bases outside the gene matches: 16. The CDR3 is made up of 18 amino acids. Germline CDR1 SNHLY, CDR2 FYNNEI. CDR3 bases: TGTGCCAGCAGTGAGGGGCGCGGGAGGGGAAAAACGGGGAATGAGCAGTTCTTC. Its translation: CASSEGRGRGKTGNEQFF. The full variable domain, rest sourced from reference TRBV2 and TRBJ2-1, is EPEVTQTPSHQVTQMGQEVILRCVPISNHLYFYWYRQILGQKVEFLVSFYNNEISEKSEIFDDQFSVERPDGSNFTLKIRSTKLEDSAMYFCASSEGRGRGKTGNEQFFGPGTRLTVL.

This chain joins TRBV5-4 and TRBJ2-2, with 9 bases that match TRBD1. The CDR3 runs to 17 residues. The germline gives CDR1 SGHNT, CDR2 YYREEE (reference sequence). V shed 4 bases and J 2 bases; nucleotides not matched to a gene: 9. CDR3 residues: CASSGGTGIINTGELFF. DNA of the CDR3: TGTGCCAGCAGCGGCGGGACAGGGATCATAAACACCGGGGAGCTGTTTTTT.